These T cell receptor beta chains were read from a single sample in a study of blood T cell repertoires in COVID-19. Libraries were prepared by immunoSEQ multiplex PCR; TCRdb keeps only in-frame clonotypes and omits some of them. The sample contains under 250,000 clones, about 80% of which appear only once. Sequencing input: peripheral blood. Receptor source: a woman aged 25 to 39 who had recovered from COVID-19. Each CDR3 is given with its conserved first and last residue. The order of the fields is V gene, D gene, CDR3 length, clone size, J gene, CDR3 protein, CDR3 DNA. The D gene is left open where the match is weak. A row's size may be missing; if present it is once, few, many or a size class.

V: TRBV10-1; D: TRBD2; length: 14; size: -; J: TRBJ2-3; CDR3: CASSEGGRADTQYF; DNA: TGCGCCAGCAGCGAGGGCGGGAGGGCAGATACGCAGTATTTT
V: TRBV10-3; D: TRBD1; length: 15; size: -; J: TRBJ1-4; CDR3: CAISDRGQGREKLFF; DNA: TGTGCCATCAGTGATAGGGGACAGGGTCGTGAAAAACTGTTTTTT
V: TRBV9; D: -; length: 14; size: once; J: TRBJ2-3; CDR3: CASSVRSLTDTQYF; DNA: TGTGCCAGCAGCGTACGGAGCCTGACAGATACGCAGTATTTT
V: TRBV9; D: TRBD2; length: 15; size: -; J: TRBJ2-1; CDR3: CASSVKGLAFKEQFF; DNA: TGTGCCAGCAGCGTAAAAGGACTAGCGTTTAAAGAGCAGTTCTTC
V: TRBV9; D: TRBD2; length: 15; size: -; J: TRBJ2-5; CDR3: CASSGLAGDGETQYF; DNA: TGTGCCAGCAGCGGACTAGCGGGAGACGGTGAGACCCAGTACTTC
V: TRBV11-3; D: -; length: 13; size: -; J: TRBJ2-1; CDR3: CASSHLLGNEQFF; DNA: TGTGCCAGCAGCCACCTACTAGGGAATGAGCAGTTCTTC
V: TRBV10-1; D: TRBD2; length: 16; size: few; J: TRBJ2-2; CDR3: CASSESAGGAIGELFF; DNA: TGCGCCAGCAGTGAGTCGGCGGGAGGGGCCATAGGGGAGCTGTTTTTT
V: TRBV3-1/TRBV3-2; D: -; length: 13; size: few; J: TRBJ2-3; CDR3: CASSQFIRDTQYF; DNA: TGTGCCAGCAGCCAATTTATCCGAGATACGCAGTATTTT
V: TRBV30; D: TRBD2; length: 14; size: -; J: TRBJ2-3; CDR3: CAWRFSGGTDTQYF; DNA: TGTGCCTGGAGATTTAGCGGGGGCACAGATACGCAGTATTTT
V: TRBV19; D: -; length: 17; size: -; J: TRBJ1-3; CDR3: CASSTPGNGGLGNTIYF; DNA: TGTGCCAGTAGTACCCCTGGGAACGGAGGCCTCGGAAACACCATATATTTT
V: TRBV28; D: -; length: 17; size: -; J: TRBJ1-1; CDR3: CASSQGWGSRGNTEAFF; DNA: TGTGCCAGCAGCCAAGGGTGGGGCTCAAGGGGGAACACTGAAGCTTTCTTT
V: TRBV18; D: TRBD1; length: 16; size: -; J: TRBJ1-2; CDR3: CASSPSQLTGEYGYTF; DNA: TGTGCCAGCTCACCGAGTCAATTAACAGGGGAGTATGGCTACACCTTC
V: TRBV5-5; D: -; length: 16; size: -; J: TRBJ1-5; CDR3: CASSLVPSRGNQPQHF; DNA: TGTGCCAGCTCACTCGTGCCCTCCAGGGGCAATCAGCCCCAGCATTTT
V: TRBV13; D: -; length: 12; size: once; J: TRBJ2-5; CDR3: CASSLRQETQYF; DNA: TGTGCCAGCAGCCTCCGACAGGAGACCCAGTACTTC
V: TRBV7-3; D: -; length: 14; size: -; J: TRBJ1-1; CDR3: CASSSGALNTEAFF; DNA: TGTGCCAGCAGCTCAGGGGCCCTTAACACTGAAGCTTTCTTT
V: TRBV28; D: TRBD1; length: 14; size: -; J: TRBJ1-5; CDR3: CASSHRQGQQPQHF; DNA: TGTGCCAGCAGTCACCGACAGGGACAGCAGCCCCAGCATTTT
V: TRBV9; D: -; length: 14; size: -; J: TRBJ2-5; CDR3: CASSVGRGQETQYF; DNA: TGTGCCAGCAGCGTAGGGCGGGGCCAAGAGACCCAGTACTTC
V: TRBV3-1/TRBV3-2; D: -; length: 16; size: -; J: TRBJ2-1; CDR3: CASSQDSGGSYNEQFF; DNA: TGTGCCAGCAGCCAGGATAGCGGAGGCTCCTACAATGAGCAGTTCTTC
V: TRBV6-5; D: TRBD2; length: 15; size: -; J: TRBJ2-7; CDR3: CASSYGTSTSYEQYF; DNA: TGTGCCAGCAGCTACGGGACTAGCACCTCCTACGAGCAGTACTTC
V: TRBV27; D: -; length: 13; size: -; J: TRBJ1-1; CDR3: CASMQGSNTEAFF; DNA: TGTGCCAGCATGCAGGGTTCGAACACTGAAGCTTTCTTT
V: TRBV18; D: TRBD1; length: 15; size: -; J: TRBJ1-5; CDR3: CASSPPGQGAQPQHF; DNA: TGTGCCAGCTCACCGCCGGGACAGGGGGCGCAGCCCCAGCATTTT
V: TRBV5-1; D: TRBD1; length: 14; size: few; J: TRBJ1-4; CDR3: CASSRTGVNEKLFF; DNA: TGCGCCAGCAGCCGGACAGGTGTTAATGAAAAACTGTTTTTT
V: TRBV7-9; D: -; length: 12; size: -; J: TRBJ2-1; CDR3: CASSPVQVEQFF; DNA: TGTGCCAGCAGCCCGGTTCAGGTCGAGCAGTTCTTC
V: TRBV2; D: -; length: 13; size: few; J: TRBJ1-1; CDR3: CASEQALNTEAFF; DNA: TGTGCCAGTGAACAGGCTTTGAACACTGAAGCTTTCTTT
V: TRBV7-9; D: -; length: 15; size: -; J: TRBJ2-7; CDR3: CASRFHHGLLNEQYF; DNA: TGTGCCAGCAGGTTCCACCATGGACTGCTGAACGAGCAGTACTTC
V: TRBV27; D: -; length: 14; size: -; J: TRBJ2-1; CDR3: CASSWALLGNEQFF; DNA: TGTGCCAGCAGTTGGGCCCTACTAGGTAATGAGCAGTTCTTC
V: TRBV15; D: TRBD2; length: 17; size: -; J: TRBJ2-5; CDR3: CATSEESGLAGAVTQYF; DNA: TGTGCCACCAGCGAGGAGAGCGGACTAGCGGGAGCCGTGACCCAGTACTTC